This T cell receptor beta chain appears in the sequencing data of a study of T cells expressing NK-cell markers. Study overall: Sorted CD3+CD56+NKG2C+, CD3+CD56+NKG2C- and CD3+CD56-NKG2C+ T cells provided the TCR beta repertoires. Most of the eight sequenced donors tested HCMV-seropositive; one tested seronegative.

There are 15 residues in the CDR3. Germline V gives CDR1 LGHNA, CDR2 YNFKEQ. Following a re-call of the 5' RACE reads, TCRdb has one entry per CDR3 protein and lacks DNA. The sample includes some 340,000 distinct CDR3 sequences. The sequenced sample was blood T cells: a sorted CD56 or NKG2C T cell subset, CD4+ or CD8+ T cells, or bulk PBMC T cells (not recorded which). The receptor was isolated from a man aged 18-69 years in good health. The chain carries TRBV4-2 and TRBJ1-4; there is no DNA to check the TCRdb D call of TRBD1. CDR3: CASSQESGTAEKLFF.